The rows below give T cell receptor beta chains drawn from one sample of a study of blood T cell repertoires in COVID-19. Libraries were prepared by immunoSEQ multiplex PCR; TCRdb keeps only in-frame clonotypes and omits some of them. The sample lists fewer than 200,000 clones; around 80% were seen once. The sample was PBMCs or T cells enriched from blood (not recorded which). The source is a middle-aged man who had recovered from COVID-19. The CDR3 runs from the conserved cysteine through the conserved F or W. A D gene is named only where the DNA matches it firmly. A clone size is listed for some rows: how often the clone was seen (once, few, many), or a class if it is expanded.

cdr3_length	v_call	d_call	clone_size	j_call	cdr3_nt	cdr3_aa
17	TRBV7-6	NA	NA	TRBJ1-3	TGTGCCAGCAGCCGATCAAAGGGAGGCCAGATGGGAAACACCATATATTTT	CASSRSKGGQMGNTIYF
14	TRBV5-6	TRBD2	NA	TRBJ2-3	TGTGCCAGCAGCTTTCTAGCGGGGGAAGATACGCAGTATTTT	CASSFLAGEDTQYF
16	TRBV4-3	NA	NA	TRBJ1-6	TGCGCCAGCAGCCAAGGCGCAGGGGCAATTTATTCACCCCTCCACTTT	CASSQGAGAIYSPLHF
13	TRBV30	NA	NA	TRBJ1-6	TGTGCCTGGAGGGGGGACTCTAATTCACCCCTCCACTTT	CAWRGDSNSPLHF
14	TRBV11-2	TRBD1	NA	TRBJ1-6	TGTGCCAGCAGCAAGGACAGGGTTGGTTCACCCCTCCACTTT	CASSKDRVGSPLHF
12	TRBV19	NA	NA	TRBJ2-1	TGTGCCAGCCGGGGAAACTACAATGAGCAGTTCTTC	CASRGNYNEQFF
15	TRBV6-2/TRBV6-3	NA	NA	TRBJ1-5	TGTGCCAGCAGTCCCGAACAGGGTAGGAATCAGCCCCAGCATTTT	CASSPEQGRNQPQHF
14	TRBV2	NA	NA	TRBJ1-1	TGTGCCAGCAGTGAAGTGATTGTGGCAGGGTTGGCTTTCTTT	CASSEVIVAGLAFF
15	TRBV4-1	NA	NA	TRBJ1-2	TGCGCCAGCAGCCAAGAGACCCGCGGAGTTGCTGGCTACACCTTC	CASSQETRGVAGYTF
13	TRBV23-1	TRBD1	NA	TRBJ2-3	TGCGCCAGCAGTCGACAGGGAGCTGCTACGCAGTATTTT	CASSRQGAATQYF
16	TRBV7-2	TRBD1	NA	TRBJ1-2	TGTGCCAGCAGCTTAAAATGGAGACAGGGGAACTATGGCTACACCTTC	CASSLKWRQGNYGYTF
12	TRBV7-3	NA	few	TRBJ2-1	TGTGCCAGCAGCTTCTCCAGGGGTGAGCAGTTCTTC	CASSFSRGEQFF
18	TRBV4-1	TRBD2	NA	TRBJ2-3	TGCGCCAGCAGCCAAGCAAGCGGGGGGGCCGGGGGCACAGATACGCAGTATTTT	CASSQASGGAGGTDTQYF
14	TRBV19	NA	NA	TRBJ1-2	TGTGCCAGTAGGTTCACGGGTCGACGGGATGGCTACACCTTC	CASRFTGRRDGYTF
13	TRBV19	NA	NA	TRBJ2-3	TGTGCCAGTAGTTCCCGTCTAACAGATACGCAGTATTTT	CASSSRLTDTQYF
14	TRBV18	NA	NA	TRBJ1-2	TGTGCCAGCTCCCGCGACAGATCTAACTATGGCTACACCTTC	CASSRDRSNYGYTF
18	TRBV18	TRBD1	few	TRBJ1-1	TGTGCCAGCTCACCGTCGGGACAGGGGATGGGGCGAGGCACTGAAGCTTTCTTT	CASSPSGQGMGRGTEAFF
13	TRBV2	TRBD1	NA	TRBJ2-7	TGTGCCAGCAGGGCGGACAGGGGAAACGAGCAGTACTTC	CASRADRGNEQYF
15	TRBV2	NA	NA	TRBJ2-2	TGTGCCAGCAGTTTACGGATGGGCGGGGCCGGGGAGCTGTTTTTT	CASSLRMGGAGELFF
16	TRBV28	TRBD1	NA	TRBJ1-6	TGTGCCAGCAGACCGGGACAGGGGGTCGGTAATTCACCCCTCCACTTT	CASRPGQGVGNSPLHF
16	TRBV7-3	TRBD2	NA	TRBJ2-3	TGTGCCAGCAGCTTAGGTCCGGCACTAGCGTCAGATACGCAGTATTTT	CASSLGPALASDTQYF
14	TRBV19	NA	NA	TRBJ2-7	TGTGCCAGTACCCCGGGTGGCAGATCCTACGAGCAGTACTTC	CASTPGGRSYEQYF
16	TRBV5-1	NA	NA	TRBJ1-2	TGCGCCAGCAGCTTTTACAAGACAGTCGGCGGCTATGGCTACACCTTC	CASSFYKTVGGYGYTF
13	TRBV3-1/TRBV3-2	NA	few	TRBJ2-7	TGTGCCAGCAGCCAAGGAACAGGTACCGAGCAGTACTTC	CASSQGTGTEQYF
19	TRBV4-1	TRBD2	NA	TRBJ2-3	TGCGCCAGCAGCCAAGATCCGCAGGAGCGGGGGGCCAGCACAGATACGCAGTATTTT	CASSQDPQERGASTDTQYF
18	TRBV7-8	NA	few	TRBJ2-2	TGTGCCAGCAGCTTATATCCAGAGGTGGGGGGGAACACCGGGGAGCTGTTTTTT	CASSLYPEVGGNTGELFF
14	TRBV11-2	TRBD1	once	TRBJ1-1	TGTGCCAGCAGCTCGGGACAGTTGAACACTGAAGCTTTCTTT	CASSSGQLNTEAFF
14	TRBV11-2	NA	NA	TRBJ1-3	TGTGCCAGCAGCTTAGACAGGGTGGGAAACACCATATATTTT	CASSLDRVGNTIYF
17	TRBV7-2	NA	NA	TRBJ2-6	TGTGCCAGCAGCTTGTTTCAGGGGAGCTCTGGGGCCAACGTCCTGACTTTC	CASSLFQGSSGANVLTF
15	TRBV4-1	TRBD1	once	TRBJ1-6	TGCGCCAGCAGCAAAGGGACAGATAATAATTCACCCCTCCACTTT	CASSKGTDNNSPLHF
15	TRBV7-9	NA	NA	TRBJ1-2	TGTGCCAGCAGCCTGGGACACCGCAACGGCTATGGCTACACCTTC	CASSLGHRNGYGYTF
13	TRBV12-3/TRBV12-4	NA	NA	TRBJ2-2	TGTGCCAGCAGTTTGGGGGCGACCGGGGAGCTGTTTTTT	CASSLGATGELFF
15	TRBV18	TRBD2	NA	TRBJ2-1	TGTGCCAGCTCACCAGTAGCGGGGAACTACAATGAGCAGTTCTTC	CASSPVAGNYNEQFF
13	TRBV7-9	NA	NA	TRBJ1-2	TGTGCCAGCAGCCCCGGACAGATCCATGGCTACACCTTC	CASSPGQIHGYTF
16	TRBV28	TRBD1	once	TRBJ2-1	TGTGCCAGCAGTTGGTTACAGGGGCTTGGGTACAATGAGCAGTTCTTC	CASSWLQGLGYNEQFF
16	TRBV18	NA	once	TRBJ1-1	TGTGCCAGCTCACCGAGCGCGCCGACAGTGAACACTGAAGCTTTCTTT	CASSPSAPTVNTEAFF
13	TRBV29-1	TRBD1	NA	TRBJ1-1	TGCAGCGTTGAAAGCAGGGGGTACACTGAAGCTTTCTTT	CSVESRGYTEAFF
14	TRBV14	NA	NA	TRBJ1-6	TGTGCCAGCAGCCAAGAGCCTTCTAGCTCACCCCTCCACTTT	CASSQEPSSSPLHF
16	TRBV2	TRBD1	NA	TRBJ1-6	TGTGCCAGCAGTGAAGCGACAGGGGGTTATAATTCACCCCTCCACTTT	CASSEATGGYNSPLHF
13	TRBV27	NA	NA	TRBJ1-1	TGTGCCGCCTCAGGGATAAGGAGCACTGAAGCTTTCTTT	CAASGIRSTEAFF
14	TRBV27	NA	NA	TRBJ2-1	TGTGCCAGCAGTCGGACAAAATCCTACAATGAGCAGTTCTTC	CASSRTKSYNEQFF
15	TRBV14	TRBD1	once	TRBJ1-2	TGTGCCAGCAGCCCGGACAGGGGGCTTAACTATGGCTACACCTTC	CASSPDRGLNYGYTF
15	TRBV19	TRBD1	NA	TRBJ1-2	TGTGCCAGTAGTATTATGGGGAGGACAGGGAGTGGCTACACCTTC	CASSIMGRTGSGYTF
13	TRBV28	TRBD1	NA	TRBJ1-1	TGTGCCAGCAGAGGACAGGGGGACACTGAAGCTTTCTTT	CASRGQGDTEAFF
13	TRBV12-3/TRBV12-4	NA	NA	TRBJ1-2	TGTGCCAGCAGTTCGCAGGGTCTGGAGGGCTACACCTTC	CASSSQGLEGYTF
12	TRBV2	TRBD1	few	TRBJ1-1	TGTGCCACCGGACAGGAGAGTTTGGTAGCTTTCTTT	CATGQESLVAFF
13	TRBV10-2	TRBD1	NA	TRBJ1-2	TGCGCCAGCAGTGAGTCGACAGGGTCTGGCTACACCTTC	CASSESTGSGYTF